This T cell receptor beta chain was obtained from a study of human T cells and chemical hapten exposure. TCRdb itself ran the RACE reads through MiXCR, one entry per CDR3 protein. The table lists about 74,000 distinct CDR3 sequences, around 30% of them singletons. Germline V gene lookup returns CDR1 DFQATT and CDR2 SNEGSKA (reference sequence). Trimming shortened V by 6 bases and J by 4 bases, and 17 bases separated the two germline ends. The CDR3 is 14 amino acids. The time point: patch test 1, 2 weeks after DPC sensitization. Treatment: therapeutic diphenylcyclopropenone sensitization with weekly scalp DPC.

The material was whole blood, obtained in connection with sensitization to the hapten diphenylcyclopropenone (DPC). The V and J genes are TRBV20-1 and TRBJ2-3, with D unresolved. The sequence was obtained from a man in his forties or fifties with alopecia areata. Some clones in this sample may be carry-over from other donors' samples. CDR3 residues: CSAHKGRLADTQYF. In DNA, the CDR3 is TGCAGTGCCCACAAGGGAAGGTTAGCAGATACGCAGTATTTT.